Below, 3 T cell receptor beta chains from the same sample are listed, as sequenced in a study of blood T cell repertoires in COVID-19. Data came from immunoSEQ multiplex PCR; TCRdb stores just in-frame clones and leaves some out. Here the sample spans about 300,000 clones, roughly 91% being singletons. Sequenced material: PBMCs or T cells enriched from blood (not recorded which). These receptors were obtained from a woman aged 45-59 years who had been exposed to COVID-19.

The chain has TRBV4-1 and TRBJ1-4, with D unclear. V lost 1 base and J lost 6, with 12 bases in between. The germline V gene has CDR1 MGHRA and CDR2 YSYEKL. CDR3 length: 15 residues. The CDR3 reads CASSQGEGFHEKLFF. The CDR3 DNA reads as TGCGCCAGCAGCCAAGGGGAGGGTTTTCATGAAAAACTGTTTTTT.

The rearrangement uses TRBV19 and TRBJ2-7, with TRBD1 matching 7 bases. The CDR3 has 13 amino acids. Germline lookup yields CDR1 LNHDA and CDR2 SQIVND (reference sequence). J was trimmed by 13 bases and V by 5 bases; bases with no gene match: 14. CDR3 amino acids: CASSPAPTGTAYF. The CDR3 bases are TGTGCCAGTAGTCCCGCCCCGACAGGGACCGCATACTTC.

The chain joins TRBV11-3 to TRBJ2-5; 9 nucleotides line up with TRBD2. Trimming at V came to 1 base and at J to 0 bases, leaving 6 bases not matched to a gene. Germline V lookup: CDR1 SGHNT, CDR2 YENEEA. This CDR3 is built from 17 residues. CDR3 loop: CASSLGASGADQETQYF. CDR3 DNA sequence: TGTGCCAGCAGCTTAGGGGCTAGCGGGGCCGACCAAGAGACCCAGTACTTC.